The source of this T cell receptor (beta chain) is a study of vaccination and CD4 T cells after COVID-19. Looking at the study overall: Sampling that followed vaccination took place a median about 75 days after dose two, within a range of 14 to 241.

Once obtained from cultured CD4+ T cells, the DNA was sequenced using the Oncomine TCR Beta short-read assay. TCRdb used MiXCR to reprocess the PCR reads, holding one entry per CDR3 protein. Among 10,000 to 15,000 distinct CDR3 sequences listed, roughly 48% were seen once. This clonotype occurred a few times. No antigen is known for it. Overall study findings and caveats: Reactive clonotype counts went from median approximately 21 after infection to roughly 38 after vaccination, nonsignificantly. Apart from involving relatively few convalescent patients, the work omitted early post-infection timepoints. Convalescent patients gained a median approximately 90% of their reactive clones only post-vaccination.

The CDR3 extends over 15 amino acids. After removal of 2 bases from V and 0 bases from J, the junction contained 0 bases not matched to a gene. Germline CDR1 and CDR2: MNHNS and SASEGT. Treatment described: roughly 10-day PBMC culture with coronavirus spike peptide pools or control peptides (ViraFEST assay). The receptor comes from a human donor who had recovered from COVID-19. The chain couples TRBV6-1 to TRBJ2-7, with TRBD2 matching 11 bases. Sequencing was carried out using CD4+ T cells from blood, cultured in vitro. CDR3 in amino acids: CASSELAGGSYEQYF. Written as DNA, the CDR3 is TGTGCCAGCAGTGAACTAGCGGGAGGCTCCTACGAGCAGTACTTC.